Listed here are 3 T cell receptor beta chains from one sample, sequenced in a study of OX40 agonist ivuxolimab in advanced cancers. Profiling relied on immunoSEQ multiplex PCR, and the TCRdb table lists in-frame clones only, not all of them. This table has about 46,000 clones, 70% to 90% appearing once. Specimen: CD4+ or CD8+ T cells sorted from blood, collected in a trial of the OX40 agonist ivuxolimab. Receptors were obtained from an adult with an advanced solid tumor such as melanoma, head and neck, liver or kidney cancer.

The chain combines TRBV7-2 with TRBJ1-1; D ambiguous. V lost 2 bases to trimming and J lost 5 bases, with 9 bases between them. CDR1 is SGHTA, CDR2 FQGNSA, per germline. The CDR3 contains 13 residues. The CDR3 DNA reads as TGTGCCAGCAGCTTAATAGGTCGAACTGAAGCTTTCTTT. This encodes CASSLIGRTEAFF.

The chain uses TRBV7-6 and TRBJ1-5; tentative D call: TRBD1 (6 bases). The CDR3 is 15 residues long. Trimming stripped 1 base from V and 10 bases from J, with 17 bases between. The V gene's germline CDR1 is SGHVS and CDR2 FNYEAQ. The DNA for the CDR3 is TGTGCCAGCAGCTTAGACAGCGGGGGCAAAGGTCCCCAGCATTTT. Protein sequence: CASSLDSGGKGPQHF.

This clone has only one observation. The gene calls are TRBV4-1 and TRBJ2-1, with TRBD1 as a possible D gene (7 bases). This CDR3 has 15 amino acids. The germline V gene has CDR1 MGHRA and CDR2 YSYEKL. The germline V and J ends were trimmed by 4 bases and 9 bases, with 19 bases remaining between them. The CDR3 DNA follows: TGCGCCAGCAGCCGGAAATCACAGGGGACTGGTGAGCAGTTCTTC. Translating it yields CASSRKSQGTGEQFF.